This entry concerns a single T cell receptor beta chain. Its target is not known. This entry comes from a study of T cell clonotyping in hematopoietic cell transplantation. Broader study findings: Few recipient clonotypes overlapped donors; over 95% were de novo at given depth.

Only in-frame clones appear in the TCRdb table, and some are missing; sequencing was by immunoSEQ multiplex PCR. The repertoire holds approximately 41,000 clones, with about 95% as singletons. The receptor was isolated from a man aged 25 to 40 in good health. Some clones in this sample may be carry-over from other donors' samples. The sample was peripheral blood mononuclear cells.

The DNA of the CDR3 is TGTGCCAGCAGCCAAGACCCGACTAGCGGGAGTGGTACAGATACGCAGTATTTT. It codes for CASSQDPTSGSGTDTQYF. This chain joins TRBV4-2 and TRBJ2-3, with 12 bases fitting TRBD2. Looked up from germline, CDR1 is LGHNA and CDR2 is YNFKEQ. The CDR3 spans 18 residues. V dropped 0 bases and J dropped 3; count of bases not matched to a gene: 7.